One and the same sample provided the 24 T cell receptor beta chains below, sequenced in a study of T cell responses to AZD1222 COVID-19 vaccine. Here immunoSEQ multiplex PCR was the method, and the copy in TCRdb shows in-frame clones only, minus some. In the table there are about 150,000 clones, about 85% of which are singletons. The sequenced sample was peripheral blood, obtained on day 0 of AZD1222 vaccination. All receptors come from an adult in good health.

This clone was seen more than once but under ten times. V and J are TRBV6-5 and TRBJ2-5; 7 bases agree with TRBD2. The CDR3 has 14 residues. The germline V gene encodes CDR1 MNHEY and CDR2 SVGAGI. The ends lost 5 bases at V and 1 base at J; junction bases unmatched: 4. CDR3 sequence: CASSQASGQETQYF. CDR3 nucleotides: TGTGCCAGCAGTCAGGCTAGCGGCCAAGAGACCCAGTACTTC.

The CDR3, as DNA: TGCGCCAGCAGCTTAGACACCCAAGAGACCCAGTACTTC. Its translation: CASSLDTQETQYF. V usage is TRBV5-1 and J usage is TRBJ2-5; D ambiguous. V shed 2 bases and J shed 1 base, with 6 bases lying between them. The CDR3 consists of 13 residues. From germline, CDR1 is SGHRS and CDR2 YFSETQ.

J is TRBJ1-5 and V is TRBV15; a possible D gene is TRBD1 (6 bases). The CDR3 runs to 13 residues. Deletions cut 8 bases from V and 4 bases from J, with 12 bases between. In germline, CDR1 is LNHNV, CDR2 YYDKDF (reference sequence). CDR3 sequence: CATSWGANQPQHF. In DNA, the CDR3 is TGTGCCACCTCTTGGGGGGCAAATCAGCCCCAGCATTTT.

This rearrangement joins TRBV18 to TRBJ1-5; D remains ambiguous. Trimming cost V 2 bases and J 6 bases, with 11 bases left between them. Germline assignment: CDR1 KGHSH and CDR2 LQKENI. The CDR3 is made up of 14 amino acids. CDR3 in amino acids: CASSPGERTQPQHF. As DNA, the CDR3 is TGTGCCAGCTCACCAGGGGAACGCACTCAGCCCCAGCATTTT.

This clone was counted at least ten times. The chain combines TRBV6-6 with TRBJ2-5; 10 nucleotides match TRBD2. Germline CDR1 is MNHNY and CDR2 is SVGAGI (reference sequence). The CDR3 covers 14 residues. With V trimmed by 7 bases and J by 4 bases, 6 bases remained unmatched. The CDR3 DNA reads TGTGCCAGCAAAAAAGCGGGGGGGCCAGAGACCCAGTACTTC. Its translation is CASKKAGGPETQYF.

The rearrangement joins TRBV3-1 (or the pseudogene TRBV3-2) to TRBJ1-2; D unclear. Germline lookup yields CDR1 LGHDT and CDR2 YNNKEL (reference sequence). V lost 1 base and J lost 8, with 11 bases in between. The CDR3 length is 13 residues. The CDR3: CASSQVRAGGYTF. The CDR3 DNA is TGTGCCAGCAGCCAAGTGCGGGCGGGAGGCTACACCTTC.

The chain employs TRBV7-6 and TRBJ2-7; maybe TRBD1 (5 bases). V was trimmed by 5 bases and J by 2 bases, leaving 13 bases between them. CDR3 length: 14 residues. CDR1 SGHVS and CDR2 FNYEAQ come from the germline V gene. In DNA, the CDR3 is TGTGCCAGCAGCCCCACCCCGGACACCTACGAGCAGTACTTC. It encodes CASSPTPDTYEQYF.

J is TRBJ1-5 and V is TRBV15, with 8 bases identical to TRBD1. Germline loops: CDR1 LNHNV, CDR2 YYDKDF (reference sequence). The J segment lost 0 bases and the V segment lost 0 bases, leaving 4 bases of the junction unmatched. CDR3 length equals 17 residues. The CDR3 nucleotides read TGTGCCACCAGCAGAGAAATGACAGGGGCTAGCAATCAGCCCCAGCATTTT. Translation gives CATSREMTGASNQPQHF.

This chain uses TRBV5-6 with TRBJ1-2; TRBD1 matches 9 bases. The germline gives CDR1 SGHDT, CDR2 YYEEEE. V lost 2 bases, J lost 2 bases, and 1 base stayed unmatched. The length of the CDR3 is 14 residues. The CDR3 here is CASSFDRGNYGYTF. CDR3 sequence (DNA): TGTGCCAGCAGCTTTGACAGGGGGAACTATGGCTACACCTTC.

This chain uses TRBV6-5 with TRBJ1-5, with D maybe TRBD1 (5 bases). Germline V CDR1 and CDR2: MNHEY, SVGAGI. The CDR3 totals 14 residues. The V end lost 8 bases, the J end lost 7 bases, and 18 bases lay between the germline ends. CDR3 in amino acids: CASGFGGEGQPQHF. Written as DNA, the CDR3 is TGTGCCAGCGGATTTGGAGGGGAGGGCCAGCCCCAGCATTTT.

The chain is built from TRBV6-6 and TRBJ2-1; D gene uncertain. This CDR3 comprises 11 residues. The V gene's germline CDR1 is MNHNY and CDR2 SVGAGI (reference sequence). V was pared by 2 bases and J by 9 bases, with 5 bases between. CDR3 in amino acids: CASSYVGEQFF. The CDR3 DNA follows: TGTGCCAGCAGTTACGTTGGTGAGCAGTTCTTC.

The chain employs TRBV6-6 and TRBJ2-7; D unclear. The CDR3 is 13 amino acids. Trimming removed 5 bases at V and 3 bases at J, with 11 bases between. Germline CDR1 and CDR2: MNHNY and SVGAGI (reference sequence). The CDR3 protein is CASSPAHIYEQYF. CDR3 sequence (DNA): TGTGCCAGCAGTCCCGCCCATATCTACGAGCAGTACTTC.

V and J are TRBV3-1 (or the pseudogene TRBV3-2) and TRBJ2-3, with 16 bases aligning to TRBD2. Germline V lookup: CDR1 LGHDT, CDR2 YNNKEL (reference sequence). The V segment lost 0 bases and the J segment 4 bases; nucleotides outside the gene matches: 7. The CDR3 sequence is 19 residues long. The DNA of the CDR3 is TGTGCCAGCAGCCAAGATGTGGGGACTAGCGGGGGGGCCGCAGATACGCAGTATTTT. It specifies CASSQDVGTSGGAADTQYF.

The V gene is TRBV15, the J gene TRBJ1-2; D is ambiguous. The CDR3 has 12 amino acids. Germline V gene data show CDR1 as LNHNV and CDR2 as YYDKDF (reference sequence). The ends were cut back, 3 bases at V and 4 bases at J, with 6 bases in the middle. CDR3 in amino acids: CATSRDFYGYTF. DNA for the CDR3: TGTGCCACCAGCAGGGACTTCTATGGCTACACCTTC. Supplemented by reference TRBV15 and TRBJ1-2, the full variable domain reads DAMVIQNPRYQVTQFGKPVTLSCSQTLNHNVMYWYQQKSSQAPKLLFHYYDKDFNNEADTPDNFQSRRPNTSFCFLDIRSPGLGDTAMYLCATSRDFYGYTFGSGTRLTVV.

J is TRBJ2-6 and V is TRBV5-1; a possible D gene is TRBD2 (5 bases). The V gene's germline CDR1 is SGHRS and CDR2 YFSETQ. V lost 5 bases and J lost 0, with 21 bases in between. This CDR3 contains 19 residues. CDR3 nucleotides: TGCGCCAGCAGGGTGCGGTCGGGGAACAGCAGCTCTGGGGCCAACGTCCTGACTTTC. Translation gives CASRVRSGNSSSGANVLTF.

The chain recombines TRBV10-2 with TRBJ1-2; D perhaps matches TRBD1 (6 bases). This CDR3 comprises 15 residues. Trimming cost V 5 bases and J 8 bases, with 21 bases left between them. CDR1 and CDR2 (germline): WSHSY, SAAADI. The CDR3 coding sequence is TGCGCCAGCAGTCCCGGGGGGCGCATACCAGGCGGCTACACCTTC. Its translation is CASSPGGRIPGGYTF.

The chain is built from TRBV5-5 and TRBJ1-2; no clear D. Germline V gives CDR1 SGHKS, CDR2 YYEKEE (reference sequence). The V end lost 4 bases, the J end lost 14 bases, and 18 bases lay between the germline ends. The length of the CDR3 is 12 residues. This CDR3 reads CASSQLQGPITF. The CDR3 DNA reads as TGTGCCAGCAGCCAACTTCAAGGTCCTATTACCTTC.

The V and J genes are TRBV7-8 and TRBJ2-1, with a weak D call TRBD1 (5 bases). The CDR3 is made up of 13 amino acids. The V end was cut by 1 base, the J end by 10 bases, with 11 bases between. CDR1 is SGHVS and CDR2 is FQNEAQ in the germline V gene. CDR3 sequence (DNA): TGTGCCAGCAGCTTAGGGGAAAAGGGGGAGCAGTTCTTC. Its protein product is CASSLGEKGEQFF.

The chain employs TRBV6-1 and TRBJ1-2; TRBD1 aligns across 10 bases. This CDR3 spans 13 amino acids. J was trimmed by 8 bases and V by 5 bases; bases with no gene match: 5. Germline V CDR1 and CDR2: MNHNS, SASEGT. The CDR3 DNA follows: TGTGCCAGCAGTCGCGGACAGGGGGACGGCTACACCTTC. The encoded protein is CASSRGQGDGYTF.

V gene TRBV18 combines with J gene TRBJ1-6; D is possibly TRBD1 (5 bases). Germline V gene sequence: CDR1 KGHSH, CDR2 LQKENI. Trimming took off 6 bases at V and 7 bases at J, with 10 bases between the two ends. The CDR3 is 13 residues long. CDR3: CASSSGGNSPLHF. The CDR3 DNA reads TGTGCCAGCTCGTCCGGGGGGAATTCACCCCTCCACTTT.

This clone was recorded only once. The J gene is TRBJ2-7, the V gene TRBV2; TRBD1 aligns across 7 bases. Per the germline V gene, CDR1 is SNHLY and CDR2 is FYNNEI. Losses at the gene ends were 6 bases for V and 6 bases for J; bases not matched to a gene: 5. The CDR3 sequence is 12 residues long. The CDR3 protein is CASSMTGPEQYF. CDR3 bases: TGTGCCAGCAGCATGACAGGGCCCGAGCAGTACTTC.

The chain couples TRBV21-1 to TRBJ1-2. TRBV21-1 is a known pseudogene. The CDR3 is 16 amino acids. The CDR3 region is CASSPGSGGTHDGYTF. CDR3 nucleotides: TGTGCCAGCAGCCCGGGGTCCGGGGGGACGCACGACGGCTACACCTTC.

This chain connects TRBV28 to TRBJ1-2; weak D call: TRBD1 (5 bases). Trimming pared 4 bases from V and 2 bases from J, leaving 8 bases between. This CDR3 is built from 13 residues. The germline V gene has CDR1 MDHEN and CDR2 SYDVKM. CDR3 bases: TGTGCCAGCAGTTCCGGGACCAACTATGGCTACACCTTC. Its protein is CASSSGTNYGYTF.

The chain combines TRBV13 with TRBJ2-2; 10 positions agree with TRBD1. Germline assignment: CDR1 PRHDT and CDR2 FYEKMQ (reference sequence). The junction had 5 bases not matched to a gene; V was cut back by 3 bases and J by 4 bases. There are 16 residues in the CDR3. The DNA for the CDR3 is TGTGCCAGCAGCTTCCTTAGGACAGGGGGCACCGGGGAGCTGTTTTTT. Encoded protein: CASSFLRTGGTGELFF.